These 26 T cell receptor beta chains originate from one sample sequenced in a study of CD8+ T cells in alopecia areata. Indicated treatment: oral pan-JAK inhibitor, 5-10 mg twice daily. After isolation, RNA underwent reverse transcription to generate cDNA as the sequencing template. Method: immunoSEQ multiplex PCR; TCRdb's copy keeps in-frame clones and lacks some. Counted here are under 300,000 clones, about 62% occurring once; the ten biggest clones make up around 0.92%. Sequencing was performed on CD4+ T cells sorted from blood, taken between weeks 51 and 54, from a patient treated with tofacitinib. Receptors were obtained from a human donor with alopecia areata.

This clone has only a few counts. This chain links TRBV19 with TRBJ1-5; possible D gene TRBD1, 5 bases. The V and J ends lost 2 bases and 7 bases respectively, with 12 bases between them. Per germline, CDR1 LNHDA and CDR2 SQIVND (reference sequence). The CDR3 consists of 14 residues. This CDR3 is CASSILSGRQPQHF. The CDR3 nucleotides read TGTGCCAGTAGTATACTTTCGGGACGGCAGCCCCAGCATTTT.

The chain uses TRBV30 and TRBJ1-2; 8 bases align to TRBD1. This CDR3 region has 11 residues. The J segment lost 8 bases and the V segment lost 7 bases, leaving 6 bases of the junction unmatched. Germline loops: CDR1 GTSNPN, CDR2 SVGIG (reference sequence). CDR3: CASLTGVGYTF. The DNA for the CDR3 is TGTGCCTCCTTGACAGGGGTCGGCTACACCTTC.

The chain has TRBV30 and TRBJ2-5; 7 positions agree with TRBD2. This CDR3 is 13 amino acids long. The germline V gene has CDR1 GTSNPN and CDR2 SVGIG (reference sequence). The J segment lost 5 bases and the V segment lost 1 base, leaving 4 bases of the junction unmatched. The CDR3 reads CAWSGMGGETQYF. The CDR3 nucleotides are TGTGCCTGGAGTGGGATGGGGGGGGAGACCCAGTACTTC.

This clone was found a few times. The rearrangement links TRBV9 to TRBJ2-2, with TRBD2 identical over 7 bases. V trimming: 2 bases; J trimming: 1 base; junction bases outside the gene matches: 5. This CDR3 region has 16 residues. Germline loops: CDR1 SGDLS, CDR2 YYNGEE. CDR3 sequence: CASSVHSGENTGELFF. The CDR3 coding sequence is TGTGCCAGCAGCGTCCACAGCGGGGAGAACACCGGGGAGCTGTTTTTT.

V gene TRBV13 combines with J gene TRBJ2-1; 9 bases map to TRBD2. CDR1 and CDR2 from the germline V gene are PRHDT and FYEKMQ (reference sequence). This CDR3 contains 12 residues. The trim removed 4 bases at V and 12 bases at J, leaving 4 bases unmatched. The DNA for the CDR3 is TGTGCCAGCAGCTCCGGACTAGCGTCGCAGTTCTTC. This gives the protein CASSSGLASQFF.

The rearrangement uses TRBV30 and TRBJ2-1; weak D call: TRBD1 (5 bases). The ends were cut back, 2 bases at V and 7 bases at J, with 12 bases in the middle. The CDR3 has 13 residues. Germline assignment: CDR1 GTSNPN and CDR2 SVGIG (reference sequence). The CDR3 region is CAWSPQVSNEQFF. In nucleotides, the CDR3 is TGTGCCTGGAGTCCACAGGTTTCTAATGAGCAGTTCTTC. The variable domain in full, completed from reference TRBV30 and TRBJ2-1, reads SQTIHQWPATLVQPVGSPLSLECTVEGTSNPNLYWYRQAAGRGLQLLFYSVGIGQISSEVPQNLSASRPQDRQFILSSKKLLLSDSGFYLCAWSPQVSNEQFFGPGTRLTVL.

Here the CDR3 DNA reads TGTGCCAGCTCACCCCCACAGGGAACCTACGAGCAGTACTTC. Its protein product is CASSPPQGTYEQYF. V and J are TRBV18 and TRBJ2-7; possible D gene TRBD1, 6 bases. This CDR3 spans 14 amino acids. Trimming took 3 bases from V and 2 from J, leaving 11 bases between them. CDR1 and CDR2 (germline): KGHSH, LQKENI.

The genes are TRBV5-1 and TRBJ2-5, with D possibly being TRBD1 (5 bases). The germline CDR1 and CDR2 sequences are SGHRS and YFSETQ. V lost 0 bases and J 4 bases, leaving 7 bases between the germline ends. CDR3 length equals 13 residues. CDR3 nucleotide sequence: TGCGCCAGCAGCTTGGCCCAGGGAGAGACCCAGTACTTC. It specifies CASSLAQGETQYF.

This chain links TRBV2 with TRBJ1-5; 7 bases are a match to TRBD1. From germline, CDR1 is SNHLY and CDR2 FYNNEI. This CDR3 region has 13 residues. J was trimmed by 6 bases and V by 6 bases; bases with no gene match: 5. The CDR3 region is CASRDRVGQPQHF. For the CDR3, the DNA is TGTGCCAGCAGAGACAGGGTTGGTCAGCCCCAGCATTTT. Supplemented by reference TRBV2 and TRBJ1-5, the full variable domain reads EPEVTQTPSHQVTQMGQEVILRCVPISNHLYFYWYRQILGQKVEFLVSFYNNEISEKSEIFDDQFSVERPDGSNFTLKIRSTKLEDSAMYFCASRDRVGQPQHFGDGTRLSIL.

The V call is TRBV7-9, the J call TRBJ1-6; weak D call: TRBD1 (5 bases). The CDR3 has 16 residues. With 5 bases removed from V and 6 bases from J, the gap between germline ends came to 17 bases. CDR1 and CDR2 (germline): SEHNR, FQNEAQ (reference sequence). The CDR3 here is CASSPGRAGINSPLHF. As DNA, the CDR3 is TGTGCCAGCAGCCCCGGCAGAGCAGGGATTAATTCACCCCTCCACTTT.

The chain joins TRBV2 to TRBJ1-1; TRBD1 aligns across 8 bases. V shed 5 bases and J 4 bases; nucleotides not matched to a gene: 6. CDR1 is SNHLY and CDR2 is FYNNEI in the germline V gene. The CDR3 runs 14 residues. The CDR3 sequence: CASSLQGAGTEAFF. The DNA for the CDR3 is TGTGCCAGCAGTCTTCAGGGGGCCGGCACTGAAGCTTTCTTT.

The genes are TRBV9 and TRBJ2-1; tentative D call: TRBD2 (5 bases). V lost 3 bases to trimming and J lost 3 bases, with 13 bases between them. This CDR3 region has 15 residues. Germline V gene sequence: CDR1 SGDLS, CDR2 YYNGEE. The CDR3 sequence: CASSGLDSNYNEQFF. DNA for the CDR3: TGTGCCAGCAGCGGCTTGGACTCGAACTACAATGAGCAGTTCTTC.

The CDR3: CASRLEASSYNEQFF. The CDR3 nucleotides read TGTGCCAGCAGGCTTGAGGCTAGCTCCTACAATGAGCAGTTCTTC. This chain links TRBV7-2 with TRBJ2-1; D gene ambiguous. The germline V gene has CDR1 SGHTA and CDR2 FQGNSA. Deletions cut 6 bases from V and 0 bases from J, with 12 bases between. The CDR3 runs 15 residues.

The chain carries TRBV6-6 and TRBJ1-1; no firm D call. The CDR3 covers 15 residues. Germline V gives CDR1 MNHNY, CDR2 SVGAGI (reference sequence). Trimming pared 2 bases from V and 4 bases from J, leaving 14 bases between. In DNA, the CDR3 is TGTGCCAGCAGTTACGGGGTAGGCGATCTCACTGAAGCTTTCTTT. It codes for CASSYGVGDLTEAFF.

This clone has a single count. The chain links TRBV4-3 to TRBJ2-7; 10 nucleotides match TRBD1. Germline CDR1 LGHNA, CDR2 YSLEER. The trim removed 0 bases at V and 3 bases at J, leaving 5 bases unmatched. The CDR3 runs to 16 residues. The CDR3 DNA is TGCGCCAGCAGCCAAGACTACCGGGACAGGGGCTACGAGCAGTACTTC. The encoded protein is CASSQDYRDRGYEQYF.

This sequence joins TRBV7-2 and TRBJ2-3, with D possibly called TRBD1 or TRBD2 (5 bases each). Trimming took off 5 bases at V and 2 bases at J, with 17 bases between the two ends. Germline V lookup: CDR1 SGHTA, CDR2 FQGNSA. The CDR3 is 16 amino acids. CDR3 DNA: TGTGCCAGCAGCCTCCCCTTTTTCGGGACCACAGATACGCAGTATTTT. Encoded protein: CASSLPFFGTTDTQYF.

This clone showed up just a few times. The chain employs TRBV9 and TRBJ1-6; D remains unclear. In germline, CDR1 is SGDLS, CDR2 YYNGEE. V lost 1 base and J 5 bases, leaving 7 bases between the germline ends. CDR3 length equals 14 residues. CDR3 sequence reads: CASSVKTDNSPLHF. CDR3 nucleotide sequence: TGTGCCAGCAGCGTAAAGACCGATAATTCACCCCTCCACTTT.

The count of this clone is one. The CDR3 DNA sequence: TGTGCCAGCAGCTTGACAGGATATAGCTATGGCTACACCTTC. Its translation: CASSLTGYSYGYTF. This chain uses TRBV7-9 with TRBJ1-2; D might be TRBD1 (6 bases). CDR3 length equals 14 residues. V shed 3 bases and J shed 4 bases, with 12 bases lying between them. Germline-derived CDR1 and CDR2 are SEHNR and FQNEAQ (reference sequence).

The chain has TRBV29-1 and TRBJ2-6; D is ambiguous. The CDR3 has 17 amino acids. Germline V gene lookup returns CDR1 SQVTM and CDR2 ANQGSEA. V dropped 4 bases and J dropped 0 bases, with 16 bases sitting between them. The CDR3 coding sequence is TGCAGCGTTGCAGCTACCCCTCTCAGCTCTGGGGCCAACGTCCTGACTTTC. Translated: CSVAATPLSSGANVLTF.

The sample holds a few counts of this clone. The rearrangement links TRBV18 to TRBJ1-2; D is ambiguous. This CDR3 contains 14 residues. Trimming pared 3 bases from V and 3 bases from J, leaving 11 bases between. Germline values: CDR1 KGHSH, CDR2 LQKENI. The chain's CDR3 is CASSPSTEHYGYTF. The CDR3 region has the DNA TGTGCCAGCTCACCTTCCACAGAGCACTATGGCTACACCTTC.

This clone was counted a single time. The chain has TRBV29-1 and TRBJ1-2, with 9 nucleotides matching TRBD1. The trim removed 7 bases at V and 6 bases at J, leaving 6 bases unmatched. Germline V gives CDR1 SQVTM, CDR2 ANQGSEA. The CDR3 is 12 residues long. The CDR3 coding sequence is TGCAGCGCCGGACAGGGGAGGGATGGCTACACCTTC. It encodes CSAGQGRDGYTF.

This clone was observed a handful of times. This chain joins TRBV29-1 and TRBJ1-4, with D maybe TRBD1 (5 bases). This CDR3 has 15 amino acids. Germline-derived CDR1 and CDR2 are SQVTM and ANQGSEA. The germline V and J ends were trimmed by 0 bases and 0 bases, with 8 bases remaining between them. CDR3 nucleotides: TGCAGCGTTGAAGATCCCAGGGCAACTAATGAAAAACTGTTTTTT. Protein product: CSVEDPRATNEKLFF.

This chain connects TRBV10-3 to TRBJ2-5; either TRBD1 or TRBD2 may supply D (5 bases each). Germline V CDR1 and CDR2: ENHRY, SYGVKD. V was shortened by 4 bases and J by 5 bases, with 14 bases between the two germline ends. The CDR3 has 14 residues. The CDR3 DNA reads TGTGCCATCAGTGGGGGAGTAGGGGAGGAGACCCAGTACTTC. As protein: CAISGGVGEETQYF.

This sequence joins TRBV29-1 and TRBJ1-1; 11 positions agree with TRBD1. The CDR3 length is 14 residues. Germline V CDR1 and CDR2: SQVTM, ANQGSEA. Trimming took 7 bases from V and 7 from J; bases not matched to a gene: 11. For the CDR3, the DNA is TGCAGCGCTCGGACAGGGGGCGAGGGTGGTGAAGCTTTCTTT. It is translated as CSARTGGEGGEAFF.

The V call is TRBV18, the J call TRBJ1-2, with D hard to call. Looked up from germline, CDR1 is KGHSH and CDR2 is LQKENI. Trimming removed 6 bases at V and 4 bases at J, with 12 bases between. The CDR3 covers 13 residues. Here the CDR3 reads CASSLWEGYGYTF. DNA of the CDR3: TGTGCCAGCTCCCTCTGGGAGGGCTATGGCTACACCTTC.

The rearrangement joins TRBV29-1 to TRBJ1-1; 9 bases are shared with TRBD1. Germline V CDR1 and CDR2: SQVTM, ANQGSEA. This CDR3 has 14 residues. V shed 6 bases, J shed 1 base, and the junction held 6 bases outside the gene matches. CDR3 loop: CSVGQGSGNTEAFF. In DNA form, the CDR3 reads TGCAGCGTGGGACAGGGTTCGGGGAACACTGAAGCTTTCTTT. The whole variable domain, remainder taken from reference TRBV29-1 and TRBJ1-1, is SAVISQKPSRDICQRGTSLTIQCQVDSQVTMMFWYRQQPGQSLTLIATANQGSEATYESGFVIDKFPISRPNLTFSTLTVSNMSPEDSSIYLCSVGQGSGNTEAFFGQGTRLTVV.